This TCR beta chain comes out of a study of radiation and T cells in renal cell carcinoma. Study as a whole: Nephrectomy followed 15 Gy stereotactic body radiation by 4 weeks. Study-wide results and caveats: Top tumor clonotypes rose in blood 2 weeks post-radiation, then contracted.

This clone has a single count. Its specificity is not known. Sample time point: baseline pretreatment blood. The sample's treatment: 15 Gy SBRT to primary tumor, nephrectomy 4 weeks later. The tumor was a clear cell renal cell carcinoma. The repertoire was sequenced with immunoSEQ multiplex PCR; TCRdb's copy has only in-frame clones and lacks some. The top ten clones hold around 4% of a sample with about 160,000 clones, roughly nine tenths of them seen once. The germline V gene encodes CDR1 SGHNT and CDR2 YENEEA. With 3 bases removed from V and 1 base from J, the gap between germline ends came to 13 bases. The CDR3 contains 15 residues.

The specimen comprised blood, sampled from a patient whose treatment included radiotherapy and nephrectomy. The chain has TRBV11-3 and TRBJ2-7; D might be TRBD1 (6 bases). The receptor was isolated from a woman in her seventies with renal cell carcinoma. In DNA form, the CDR3 reads TGTGCCAGCAGCTTCCGAGGACAGACTTCCTACGAGCAGTACTTC. Protein sequence: CASSFRGQTSYEQYF. Combining the CDR3 with reference TRBV11-3 and TRBJ2-7 gives the whole variable domain EAGVVQSPRYKIIEKKQPVAFWCNPISGHNTLYWYLQNLGQGPELLIRYENEEAVDDSQLPKDRFSAERLKGVDSTLKIQPAELGDSAVYLCASSFRGQTSYEQYFGPGTRLTVT.